The clone carrying this T cell receptor (beta chain) was detected only a few times. What it recognizes is unknown. cDNA reverse transcribed from extracted RNA served as the sequencing template. Assay used: immunoSEQ multiplex PCR; TCRdb lists only in-frame clones, some missing. The repertoire consists of 120,000 or so clones, with 61% occurring once and the leading ten covering roughly 5%. Germline assignment: CDR1 MGHDK and CDR2 SYGVNS. The CDR3 covers 14 residues. V was clipped by 9 bases and J by 6 bases, with 20 bases between them. The data derive from a study of CD8+ T cells in alopecia areata. Regarding treatment: oral pan-JAK inhibitor, 5-10 mg twice daily. Points from the study as a whole: Only one nonresponder was present, which leaves the link between baseline CD8+ expansion and response uncertain.

This rearrangement joins TRBV25-1 to TRBJ1-1; possibly TRBD1 for D (5 bases). This TCR was recovered from a human donor with alopecia areata. This material consisted of CD4+ T cells sorted from blood, taken at week 4, from a patient treated with tofacitinib. The CDR3 spells CASRRDLSGSEAFF. CDR3 DNA sequence: TGTGCCAGTCGCAGAGACCTCTCAGGGTCTGAAGCTTTCTTT.